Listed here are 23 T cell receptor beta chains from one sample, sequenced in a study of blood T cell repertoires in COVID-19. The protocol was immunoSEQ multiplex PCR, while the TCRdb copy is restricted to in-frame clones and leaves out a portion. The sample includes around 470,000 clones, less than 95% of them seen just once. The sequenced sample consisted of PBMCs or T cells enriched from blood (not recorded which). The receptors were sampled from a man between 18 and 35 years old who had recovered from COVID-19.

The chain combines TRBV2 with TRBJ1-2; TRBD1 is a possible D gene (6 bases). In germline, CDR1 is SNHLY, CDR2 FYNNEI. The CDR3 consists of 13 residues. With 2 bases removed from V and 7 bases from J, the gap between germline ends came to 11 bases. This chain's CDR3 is CASSEQGWGGYTF. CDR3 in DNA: TGTGCCAGCAGTGAACAGGGGTGGGGTGGCTACACCTTC.

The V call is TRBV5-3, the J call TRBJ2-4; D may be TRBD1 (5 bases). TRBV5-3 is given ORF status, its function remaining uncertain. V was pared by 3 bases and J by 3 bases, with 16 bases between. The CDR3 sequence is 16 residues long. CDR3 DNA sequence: TGTGCCAGAAGCTCCGACGAAGGGGTGGGCAAAAACATTCAGTACTTC. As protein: CARSSDEGVGKNIQYF.

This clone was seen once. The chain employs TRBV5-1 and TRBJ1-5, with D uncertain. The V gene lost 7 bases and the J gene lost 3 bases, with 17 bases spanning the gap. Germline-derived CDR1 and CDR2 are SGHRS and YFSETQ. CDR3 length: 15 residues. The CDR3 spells CASAPEGGNNQPQHF. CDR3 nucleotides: TGCGCCAGCGCCCCTGAGGGAGGCAACAATCAGCCCCAGCATTTT. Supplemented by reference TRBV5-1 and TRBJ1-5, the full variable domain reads KAGVTQTPRYLIKTRGQQVTLSCSPISGHRSVSWYQQTPGQGLQFLFEYFSETQRNKGNFPGRFSGRQFSNSRSEMNVSTLELGDSALYLCASAPEGGNNQPQHFGDGTRLSIL.

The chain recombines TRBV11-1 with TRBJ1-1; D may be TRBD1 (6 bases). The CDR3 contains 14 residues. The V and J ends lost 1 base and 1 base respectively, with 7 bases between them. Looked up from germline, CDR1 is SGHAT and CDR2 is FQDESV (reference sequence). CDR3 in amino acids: CASSLGTANTEAFF. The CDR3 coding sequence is TGTGCCAGCAGCTTAGGGACAGCGAACACTGAAGCTTTCTTT. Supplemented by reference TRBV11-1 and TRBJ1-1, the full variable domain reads EAEVAQSPRYKITEKSQAVAFWCDPISGHATLYWYRQILGQGPELLVQFQDESVVDDSQLPKDRFSAERLKGVDSTLKIQPAELGDSAMYLCASSLGTANTEAFFGQGTRLTVV.

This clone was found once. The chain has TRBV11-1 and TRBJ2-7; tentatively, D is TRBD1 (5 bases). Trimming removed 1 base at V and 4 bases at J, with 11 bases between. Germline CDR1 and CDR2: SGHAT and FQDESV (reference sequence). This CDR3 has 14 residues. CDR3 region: CASSLGQGNYEQYF. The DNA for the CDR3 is TGTGCCAGCAGCTTAGGGCAGGGCAATTACGAGCAGTACTTC.

The CDR3 loop is CSGTPDPEHEQFF. The CDR3 DNA sequence: TGCAGCGGGACTCCTGACCCGGAGCATGAGCAGTTCTTC. The chain joins TRBV29-1 to TRBJ2-1; a possible D gene is TRBD2 (5 bases). The CDR3 covers 13 residues. From germline, CDR1 is SQVTM and CDR2 ANQGSEA. Trimming left V 7 bases short and J 8 bases short, with 18 bases between.

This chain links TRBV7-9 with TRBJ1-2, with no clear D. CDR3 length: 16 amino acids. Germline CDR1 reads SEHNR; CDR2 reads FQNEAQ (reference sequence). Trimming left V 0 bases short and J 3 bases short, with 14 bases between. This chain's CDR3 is CASSLALADKDYGYTF. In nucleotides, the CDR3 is TGTGCCAGCAGCTTAGCGCTAGCTGACAAAGACTATGGCTACACCTTC.

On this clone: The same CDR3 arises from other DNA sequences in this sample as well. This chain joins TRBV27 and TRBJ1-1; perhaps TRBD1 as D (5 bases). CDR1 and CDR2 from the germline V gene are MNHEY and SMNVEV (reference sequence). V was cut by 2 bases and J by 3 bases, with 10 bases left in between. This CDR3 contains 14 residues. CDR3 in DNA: TGTGCCAGCAGTTTAGATAGGGGATACACTGAAGCTTTCTTT. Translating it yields CASSLDRGYTEAFF.

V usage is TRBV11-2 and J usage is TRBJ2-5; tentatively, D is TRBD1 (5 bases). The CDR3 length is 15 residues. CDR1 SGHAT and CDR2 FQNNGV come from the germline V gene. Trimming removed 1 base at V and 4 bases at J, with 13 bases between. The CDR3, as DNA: TGTGCCAGCAGCTTAGGATCGCAAAGGGGAGAGACCCAGTACTTC. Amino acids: CASSLGSQRGETQYF.

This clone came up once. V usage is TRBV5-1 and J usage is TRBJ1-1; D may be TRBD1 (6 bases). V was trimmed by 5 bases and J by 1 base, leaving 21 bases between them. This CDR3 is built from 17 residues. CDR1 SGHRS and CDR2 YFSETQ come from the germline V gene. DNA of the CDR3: TGCGCCAGCAGGCTAAACACATTTACAGGGACGAACACTGAAGCTTTCTTT. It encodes CASRLNTFTGTNTEAFF.

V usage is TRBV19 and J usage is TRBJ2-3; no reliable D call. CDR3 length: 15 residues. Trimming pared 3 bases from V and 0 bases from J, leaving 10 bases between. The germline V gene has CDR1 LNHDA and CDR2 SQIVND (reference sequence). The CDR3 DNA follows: TGTGCCAGTAGTATTCAGGTCCAGAGCACAGATACGCAGTATTTT. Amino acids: CASSIQVQSTDTQYF.

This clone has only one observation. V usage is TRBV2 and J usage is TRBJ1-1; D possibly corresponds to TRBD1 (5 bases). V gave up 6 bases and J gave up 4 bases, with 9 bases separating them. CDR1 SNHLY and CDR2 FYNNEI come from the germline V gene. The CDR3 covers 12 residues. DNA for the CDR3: TGTGCCAGCAGGATCCAGGGCACTGAAGCTTTCTTT. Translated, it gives CASRIQGTEAFF. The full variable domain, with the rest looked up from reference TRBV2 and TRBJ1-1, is EPEVTQTPSHQVTQMGQEVILRCVPISNHLYFYWYRQILGQKVEFLVSFYNNEISEKSEIFDDQFSVERPDGSNFTLKIRSTKLEDSAMYFCASRIQGTEAFFGQGTRLTVV.

In DNA form, the CDR3 reads TGTGCCAGCAGAGCGGGAGGGCCCTACAATGAGCAGTTCTTC. It is translated as CASRAGGPYNEQFF. The rearrangement joins TRBV6-4 to TRBJ2-1; 10 bases are a match to TRBD2. Germline CDR1 reads MRHNA; CDR2 reads SNTAGT. CDR3 length: 14 residues. V was pared by 6 bases and J by 2 bases, with 1 base of the junction left unmatched.

The CDR3 region is CASSLQRGGADTQYF. CDR3 DNA: TGTGCCAGCAGCTTACAGCGGGGGGGTGCAGATACGCAGTATTTT. This chain uses TRBV7-9 with TRBJ2-3; 10 positions agree with TRBD2. Germline V gene sequence: CDR1 SEHNR, CDR2 FQNEAQ (reference sequence). The CDR3 length is 15 residues. Trimming cost V 2 bases and J 4 bases; bases outside gene matches: 3.

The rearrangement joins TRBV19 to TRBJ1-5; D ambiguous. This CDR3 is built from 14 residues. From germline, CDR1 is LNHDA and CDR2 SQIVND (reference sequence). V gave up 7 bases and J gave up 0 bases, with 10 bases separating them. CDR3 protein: CASTTRSSNQPQHF. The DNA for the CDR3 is TGTGCCAGTACTACCCGGTCTAGCAATCAGCCCCAGCATTTT.

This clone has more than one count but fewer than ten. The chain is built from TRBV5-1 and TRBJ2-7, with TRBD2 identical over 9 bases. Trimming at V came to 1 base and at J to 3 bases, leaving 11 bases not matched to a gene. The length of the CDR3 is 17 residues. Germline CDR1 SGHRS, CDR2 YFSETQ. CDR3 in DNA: TGCGCCAGCAGCTTGTTGACTAGCGGAGTTCAGTTCTACGAGCAGTACTTC. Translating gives CASSLLTSGVQFYEQYF.

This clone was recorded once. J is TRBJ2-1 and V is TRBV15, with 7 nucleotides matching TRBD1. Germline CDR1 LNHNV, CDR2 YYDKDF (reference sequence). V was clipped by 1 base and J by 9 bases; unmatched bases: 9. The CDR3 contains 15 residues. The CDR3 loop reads CATSRVETGLGEQFF. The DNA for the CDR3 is TGTGCCACCAGCAGAGTCGAGACAGGGTTGGGTGAGCAGTTCTTC.

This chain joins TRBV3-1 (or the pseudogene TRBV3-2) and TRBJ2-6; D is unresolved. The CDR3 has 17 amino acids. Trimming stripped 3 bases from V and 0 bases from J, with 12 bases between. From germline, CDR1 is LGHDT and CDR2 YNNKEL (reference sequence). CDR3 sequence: CASSHAVLSSGANVLTF. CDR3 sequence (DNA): TGTGCCAGCAGCCACGCCGTTCTGAGCTCTGGGGCCAACGTCCTGACTTTC.

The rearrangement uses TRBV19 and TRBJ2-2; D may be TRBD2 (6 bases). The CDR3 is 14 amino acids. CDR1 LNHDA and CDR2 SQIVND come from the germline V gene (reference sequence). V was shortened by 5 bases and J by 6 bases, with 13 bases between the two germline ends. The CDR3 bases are TGTGCCAGTAGTGAGGAGGGAATCCCCGGGGAGCTGTTTTTT. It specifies CASSEEGIPGELFF.

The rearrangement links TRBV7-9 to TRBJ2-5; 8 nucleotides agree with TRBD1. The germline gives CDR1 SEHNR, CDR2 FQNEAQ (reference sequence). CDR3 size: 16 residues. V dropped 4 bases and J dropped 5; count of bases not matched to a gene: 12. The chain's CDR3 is CASSSQGASVLETQYF. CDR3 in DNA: TGTGCCAGCAGCTCGCAGGGGGCATCGGTTTTGGAGACCCAGTACTTC.

CDR3 protein: CASSHFQKKPDRVSPGANVLTF. The CDR3 DNA is TGTGCCAGCAGCCATTTTCAAAAAAAACCGGACAGGGTATCGCCCGGGGCCAACGTCCTGACTTTC. The chain has TRBV4-2 and TRBJ2-6; TRBD1 matches at 8 bases. The CDR3 runs 22 residues. The trim removed 3 bases at V and 4 bases at J, leaving 23 bases unmatched. Germline V CDR1 and CDR2: LGHNA, YNFKEQ.

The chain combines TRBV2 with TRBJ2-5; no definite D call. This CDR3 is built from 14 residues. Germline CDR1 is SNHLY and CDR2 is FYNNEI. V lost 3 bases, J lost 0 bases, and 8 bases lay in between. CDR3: CASSEGPNQETQYF. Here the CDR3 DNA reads TGTGCCAGCAGTGAGGGCCCTAACCAAGAGACCCAGTACTTC. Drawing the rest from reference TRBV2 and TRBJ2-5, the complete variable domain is EPEVTQTPSHQVTQMGQEVILRCVPISNHLYFYWYRQILGQKVEFLVSFYNNEISEKSEIFDDQFSVERPDGSNFTLKIRSTKLEDSAMYFCASSEGPNQETQYFGPGTRLLVL.

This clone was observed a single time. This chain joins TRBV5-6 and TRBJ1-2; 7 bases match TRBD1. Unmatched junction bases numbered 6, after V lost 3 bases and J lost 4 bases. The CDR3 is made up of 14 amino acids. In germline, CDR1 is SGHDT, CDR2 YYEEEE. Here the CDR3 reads CASSSGGEGYGYTF. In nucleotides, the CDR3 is TGTGCCAGCAGCTCAGGGGGTGAGGGCTATGGCTACACCTTC.